Each of the 7 T cell receptor beta chains below was sequenced from the same sample in a study of T cell repertoires in cytomegalovirus infection. TCRdb re-derived calls from the reads in MiXCR, one entry per CDR3 protein. The table lists 250,000 to 300,000 distinct CDR3 sequences, around 13% of them singletons. What was sequenced was PBMCs. The source of these receptors is a human donor in good health (CMV status not recorded). Some clones in this sample may be carry-over from other donors' samples.

This clonotype occurred a few times. V and J are TRBV19 and TRBJ1-5; D might be TRBD1 (5 bases). V lost 9 bases and J lost 6, with 15 bases in between. CDR1 and CDR2 (germline): LNHDA, SQIVND (reference sequence). This CDR3 contains 13 residues. The chain's CDR3 is CASGTPTGQPQHF. The CDR3 coding sequence is TGTGCCAGCGGGACCCCAACGGGTCAGCCCCAGCATTTT.

This clonotype occurred many times. This rearrangement joins TRBV4-1 to TRBJ1-2; 7 bases align to TRBD1. In germline, CDR1 is MGHRA, CDR2 YSYEKL. Trimming cost V 9 bases and J 8 bases; bases outside gene matches: 12. The CDR3 loop spans 13 amino acids. This CDR3 is CASKSGTEGGYTF. DNA for the CDR3: TGCGCCAGTAAATCCGGGACAGAAGGCGGCTACACCTTC.

This clonotype was counted many times. This chain links TRBV7-3 with TRBJ2-5; D tentatively reads TRBD1 or TRBD2 (6 bases each). CDR3 length equals 13 residues. The ends were cut back, 2 bases at V and 5 bases at J, with 9 bases in the middle. Germline V lookup: CDR1 SGHTA, CDR2 FQGTGA. As DNA, the CDR3 is TGTGCCAGCAGCTTATGGGGGGCTGAGACCCAGTACTTC. Its protein is CASSLWGAETQYF. The variable domain in full, with the rest retrieved from reference TRBV7-3 and TRBJ2-5, is GAGVSQTPSNKVTEKGKYVELRCDPISGHTALYWYRQSLGQGPEFLIYFQGTGAADDSGLPNDRFFAVRPEGSVSTLKIQRTERGDSAVYLCASSLWGAETQYFGPGTRLLVL.

V and J are TRBV20-1 and TRBJ2-7; the match to TRBD2 covers 14 bases. The CDR3 spans 15 residues. V trimming: 6 bases; J trimming: 7 bases; junction bases outside the gene matches: 11. Germline lookup yields CDR1 DFQATT and CDR2 SNEGSKA (reference sequence). This CDR3 reads CSAALTTSGGGEQYF. The CDR3 DNA reads TGCAGTGCCGCCCTTACGACTAGCGGGGGGGGGGAGCAGTACTTC.

The chain joins TRBV29-1 to TRBJ2-7, with D possibly matching TRBD1 (6 bases). The V end lost 7 bases, the J end lost 3 bases, and 16 bases lay between the germline ends. This CDR3 has 13 residues. CDR1 is SQVTM and CDR2 is ANQGSEA in the germline V gene. This CDR3 reads CSAWAGEGYEQYF. CDR3 DNA sequence: TGCAGCGCTTGGGCAGGGGAAGGCTACGAGCAGTACTTC.

This clonotype was recorded at least ten times. V usage is TRBV7-2 and J usage is TRBJ2-1; D remains ambiguous. Trimming cost V 9 bases and J 12 bases, with 15 bases left between them. Germline V lookup: CDR1 SGHTA, CDR2 FQGNSA. The length of the CDR3 is 11 residues. The CDR3, as DNA: TGTGCCAGTACCATCGGCAGGATGCAGTTCTTC. Translation: CASTIGRMQFF.

This rearrangement joins TRBV7-9 to TRBJ1-1; TRBD1 matches at 8 bases. Germline trimming cut 5 bases from V and 1 base from J; bases unmatched to any gene: 6. CDR1 is SEHNR and CDR2 is FQNEAQ in the germline V gene (reference sequence). The CDR3 is 15 amino acids. The CDR3 region has the DNA TGTGCCAGCAGCCCGAGCGGACAGGGGAACACTGAAGCTTTCTTT. It is translated as CASSPSGQGNTEAFF.